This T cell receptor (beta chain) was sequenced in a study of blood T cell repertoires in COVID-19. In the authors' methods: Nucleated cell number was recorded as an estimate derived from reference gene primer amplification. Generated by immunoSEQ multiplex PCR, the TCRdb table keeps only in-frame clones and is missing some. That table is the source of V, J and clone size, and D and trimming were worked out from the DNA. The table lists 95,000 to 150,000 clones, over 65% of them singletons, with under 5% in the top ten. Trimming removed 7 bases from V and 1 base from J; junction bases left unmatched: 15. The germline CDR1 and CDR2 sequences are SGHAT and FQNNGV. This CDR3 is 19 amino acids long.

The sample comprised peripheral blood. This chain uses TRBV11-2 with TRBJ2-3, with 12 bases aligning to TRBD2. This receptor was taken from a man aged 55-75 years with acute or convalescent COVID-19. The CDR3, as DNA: TGTGCCAGCACCCTCGGACAACTAGCGGGAGGAGTTGGCACAGATACGCAGTATTTT. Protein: CASTLGQLAGGVGTDTQYF. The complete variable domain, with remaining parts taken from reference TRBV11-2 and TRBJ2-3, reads EAGVAQSPRYKIIEKRQSVAFWCNPISGHATLYWYQQILGQGPKLLIQFQNNGVVDDSQLPKDRFSAERLKGVDSTLKIQPAKLEDSAVYLCASTLGQLAGGVGTDTQYFGPGTRLTVL.